This T cell receptor (beta chain) came from a study of cytomegalovirus exposure and HLA in healthy donors (dated by TCRdb to between 2016 and 2019). About the investigation overall: An earlier analysis of 587 of the donors reported 276 Gb of sequence data and approximately 120 million unique TCR beta sequences obtained from around 190 million T cells. About 280 gigabases of sequencing data and approximately 92 million unique TCR sequences made up an early release that covered roughly 670 HLA-typed donors. Of the 300 to 400 genotyped donors, about 80% fell in the genetic ancestry cluster associated with self-reported Caucasian donors. The study aimed to test whether cataloging public T cell receptors could reveal signatures of past pathogen exposure. The T cell repertoires of several hundred subjects were profiled by immunosequencing and related to cytomegalovirus serostatus. A separate validation cohort of some 130 different subjects was used in addition to the roughly 620-subject first cohort. To predict cytomegalovirus infection status, the study brought together high-throughput TCR immunosequencing, statistical association of individual TCRs with disease status, and machine learning. In a later analysis, previously published TCR beta repertoires from 666 donors were re-analyzed and high-resolution HLA genotyping was added so that TCR occurrence patterns could be studied. The later analysis used no new phenotypic data to find candidate immune exposures, relying instead on TCR beta sequences and their occurrence across donors. To decide whether each TCR beta V gene segment behaved as functional or pseudogenic, an earlier analysis of approximately 590 of the donors relied on high-throughput TCR beta sequencing. Donor age, sex, ethnicity and CMV serostatus were compiled together with the repertoire data. A later genetic analysis took genome-wide SNP genotypes for about 55% of the 666 donors and used that subset as a discovery cohort. All discovery cohort repertoires had been generated using a single sequencing platform. Class I and class II HLA loci were covered by the typing at four-digit resolution. Typing coverage differed by locus: A, B, C, DRB1 and DQB1 were typed in roughly 629-630 donors, DQA1 in 522, DPA1 in approximately 610, and DPB1 in approximately 450. About five DR-DQ haplotypes were handled as single units for association and clustering because linkage in the cohort was strong. Among around 400 genotyped donors of the cohort, an average of approximately 200,000 unique TCR beta nucleotide sequences was sequenced per donor, of which roughly 18% were non-productive. What the research found in general, with its limitations: The study gave a list of 150 to 200 TCR beta chains associated with cytomegalovirus. HLA typing was unavailable for some donors at each locus, so association tests used only the typed subset. It was suggested by the authors that the approach could potentially be generalized to other disease states and immunological phenotypes. A further reported finding was that TCR beta sequences accurately predicted the HLA-A and HLA-B alleles for most subjects in the first cohort. Only TCR beta chains were sequenced in this cohort, and the absence of alpha or paired-chain data limited detectable features. In a later analysis, most CMV-associated TCR beta chains were found to appear HLA-restricted, with HLA associations seemingly driven largely by CMV exposure. Because counts were too low, about 18 rarely observed V segments, including chromosome 9 orphons, were left out of the earlier analysis of some 640 of the donors. CMV serostatus was the only immune exposure information available for the cohort. Broadly in line with IMGT annotations, most TCR beta V segments showed up in productive rearrangements about 90% or about 30% of the time in an earlier analysis of 450 to 600 of the donors. The classifier was reported to diagnose cytomegalovirus status with high specificity and sensitivity in both the original and validation cohorts. A few of the identified cytomegalovirus-associated TCR beta chains were confirmed in vitro to be specific for cytomegalovirus antigens. While some public TCRs were present in many individuals, most TCR sequences turned up only very rarely across donors. Some IMGT-functional V segments, including TRBV6-2 and TRBV6-3, could not be distinguished by the 87-base-pair reads and were therefore excluded. Sequencing depth was assumed to be roughly uniform across donors in the presence/absence analyses, though that assumption may not hold. A later genetic analysis associated a missense DCLRE1C variant with V-gene and J-gene trimming of TCR beta chains, and an independent cohort replicated the association. In a later analysis, 16,951 TCR beta sequences were associated with specific HLA alleles at a false discovery rate of 0.05. In a later analysis, TCR association rates were found to vary across HLA loci, with the most associated TCRs seen for DRB1 alleles and the fewest for HLA-C alleles. When HLA alleles, especially DR and DQ, strongly co-occurred, TCR associations were difficult to assign to individual alleles. In a later analysis, several top co-occurrence clusters were reported to appear linked to parvovirus B19, influenza, CMV and Epstein-Barr virus. A later analysis found that HLA-associated TCR beta chains were more clonally expanded and had lower generation probabilities than equally common non-associated chains. A group of highly shared sequence variants was considered likely to be a technical artifact of the sequencing pipeline. Linkage disequilibrium might explain the correlated functional status among segregating V segments, but an unknown experimental factor could not be ruled out. According to a later genetic analysis, donors in an Asian-associated ancestry cluster had fewer N-insertions in productive TCRs than the approximately 630-donor mean.

The cohort consisted of 666 healthy bone marrow donors. At the time of sampling, all cohort members were nominally healthy, though unrecorded immune exposures were likely present. The donor was CMV seronegative and belonged to the group of 352 seronegative cohort members. Each donor provided a peripheral blood sample, and peripheral blood mononuclear cells were used for TCR beta sequencing. Genomic DNA extraction from the blood cell samples was performed with the Qiagen DNeasy Blood Extraction Kit. As concerns this clone: Its antigen is still unknown. It has no much larger one-base neighbor in the sample; base qualities were not kept.

Receptor amplification or capture employed the immunoSEQ multiplex PCR assay. The multiplex PCR relied on a mix of 60 forward primers for TCR Vbeta segments and 13 reverse primers for TCR Jbeta segments. The CDR3 region of rearranged TCR beta genes was amplified from genomic DNA by a multiplex PCR assay. The Illumina HiSeq System was used to sequence the amplified TCR beta libraries as 87-base-pair reads. The authors' pipeline ran thus. Across the 666 repertoires, a later analysis counted tens of millions of unique TCR beta chains, 8.5 million to 12 million of which were shared by at least two donors. A nearest-neighbor algorithm error-corrected the raw reads and collapsed the reads into unique sequences, merging closely related sequences to remove PCR and sequencing errors. V, D and J gene segments were assigned by aligning CDR3 sequences to IMGT reference sequences. For a sequence to be retained, a match of at least six nucleotides was required to both a V gene segment and a J gene segment. Rearrangements were called productive when the CDR3 lacked stop codons and stayed in frame with V and J; all others were non-productive. CDR3 was defined by IMGT convention, running from the second conserved V-encoded cysteine to the conserved J-encoded phenylalanine. Sequences without an unambiguous match to a single V gene segment were excluded from the earlier analysis of about 600 of the donors. An earlier analysis of some 610 of the donors called V segments functional above 56.7% productive rearrangements and segregating when the between-donor standard deviation exceeded 5%. To diagnose cytomegalovirus status from the catalog of TCR beta chain sequences, a statistical classification framework was built. V and J gene assignment, in a later analysis, came from comparing TCR nucleotide sequences with IMGT/GENE-DB human TR gene sequences. A later analysis assigned CDR3 sequences and most-parsimonious VDJ recombination scenarios with the TCRdist pipeline. A later analysis defined each TCR beta chain by its CDR3 amino acid sequence plus V-gene family, and excluded reads lacking a unique V-gene family. A later analysis removed 600 or so highly shared, low-generation-probability nucleotide sequences to deal with suspected cross-contamination and a sequencing artifact. In a later analysis, a clonal expansion index for each public chain was calculated from normalized within-repertoire ranks of inferred template counts. Generation probabilities in a later analysis came from a VDJ recombination model fitted to out-of-frame rearrangements, and those results were checked against IGoR. A later analysis scored TCR-TCR, TCR-HLA and TCR-CMV co-occurrence with hypergeometric tests, applying a repertoire-size bias correction to TCR pairs. A later analysis estimated false discovery rates by permuting HLA or CMV assignments 20 times. In a later analysis, co-occurring TCRs were grouped using DBSCAN, and TCRdist sequence similarity was added for clustering within HLA-allele-positive subsets. Co-occurrence clustering excluded repertoires with fewer than 30,000 or more than 120,000 public chains, plus five with anomalous nucleotide sharing. TCRdb retrieved this table from immuneACCESS and kept in-frame rearrangements only. Not all clones are present; in checked studies, unresolved V genes account for under half, and no reason is known for the remainder. That table gives V, J and clone size, and the DNA gave D and trimming. In this sample the table shows about 160,000 clones, about 85% of which occur a single time. The ten largest clones add up to 1% of the sample.

The germline V gene (reference sequence) provides CDR1 GTSNPN and CDR2 SVGIG. The CDR3 has 16 amino acids, counting the end cysteine and phenylalanine. Just the 48-base CDR3 DNA is kept, in frame starting at base 1. Trimming takes 5 bases off V and 4 bases off J; junction bases not matched to a gene: 13. Sequencing input: PBMCs. The chain uses TRBV30 and TRBJ2-2; 7 central bases correspond to TRBD2. This TCR was sampled from a boy aged 2 to 10 in good health and CMV-seronegative. Here is the DNA: TGTGCCTGGGGTAGACTGGGAGGGTATAGCACCGGGGAGCTGTTTTTT. Its product reads: CAWGRLGGYSTGELFF.